What follows describes a single TCR beta chain. Its antigen is undetermined. Repertoires were generated with immunoSEQ multiplex PCR, while TCRdb's copy carries only in-frame clones and drops some. In the table there are 94,000 or so clones, 80% to 95% of which are singletons. The data were taken from a study of siplizumab effects on memory and regulatory T cells. Trimming pared 2 bases from V and 1 base from J, leaving 5 bases between. Germline lookup yields CDR1 LNHDA and CDR2 SQIVND (reference sequence). The CDR3 contains 13 residues. Study-wide results and limits: Many proliferating CD4+ or CD8+ clones remained unclassified. Roughly 80-96% of them could not be assigned either a naive or a memory phenotype. Alloreactive CD4+ clones that could be mapped were on average about 69% Treg-derived with siplizumab, against about 25% in controls.

The chain has TRBV19 and TRBJ1-2; D uncertain. The specimen was CD8+ T cells sorted from blood. This clonotype originated in a human donor in good health. This chain's CDR3 is CASSIQINYGYTF. Here the CDR3 DNA reads TGTGCCAGTAGTATACAGATTAACTATGGCTACACCTTC. Together with reference TRBV19 and TRBJ1-2, the CDR3 gives the full variable domain: DGGITQSPKYLFRKEGQNVTLSCEQNLNHDAMYWYRQDPGQGLRLIYYSQIVNDFQKGDIAEGYSVSREKKESFPLTVTSAQKNPTAFYLCASSIQINYGYTFGSGTRLTVV.